What follows describes a single T cell receptor beta chain. Its antigen is as yet unknown. V was clipped by 1 base and J by 1 base, with 2 bases between them. The CDR3 runs 12 residues. CDR1 and CDR2 (germline): SGHTS, YDEGEE. Individuals having autoimmune disease history or systemic immunosuppression were not enrolled. Clones were read by immunoSEQ multiplex PCR, and TCRdb kept only the in-frame ones, dropping some. This sample has roughly 25,000 clones, with about 70% found just once. The data were taken from a study of OX40 agonist ivuxolimab in advanced cancers. Study-wide results and limits: CD8+ T cells (on average) carried more expanded clones than CD4+ T cells.

This sample comprised CD4+ or CD8+ T cells sorted from blood, obtained in a trial of the OX40 agonist ivuxolimab. The source of this sequence is an adult with an advanced solid tumor such as melanoma, head and neck, liver or kidney cancer. This chain connects TRBV5-8 to TRBJ1-2; D unresolved. The CDR3, as DNA: TGTGCCAGCAGCTTGCGTAACTATGGCTACACCTTC. Its translation is CASSLRNYGYTF.